This TCR beta chain was found in a study of T-cell memory formation after mild COVID-19. Study results and limitations: Clones which contracted sat mainly in CM and EM if CD4+, and in EMRA if CD8+. Contracting clones from day 15 to 85 showed balanced CD4/CD8; later expanders favored CD4+.

TCRdb itself ran the 5' RACE reads through MiXCR, one entry per CDR3 protein. The data contain roughly 130,000 distinct CDR3 sequences, about a sixth of them singletons. Germline V gene data show CDR1 as SQVTM and CDR2 as ANQGSEA. V lost 6 bases to trimming and J lost 4 bases, with 12 bases between them. The CDR3 covers 12 residues. There are many counts of this clonotype. Its antigen is not identified. Sequencing used PBMCs or a T cell subset sorted from them (not recorded which). The chain recombines TRBV29-1 with TRBJ2-5; tentatively, D is TRBD1 or TRBD2 (5 bases each). The sequence derives from a man younger than 35 who had mild COVID-19 (a few samples of this study predate the infection). Cell type and time point are not known. The CDR3 sequence is CSVLGDGETQYF. Written as DNA, the CDR3 is TGCAGCGTGCTAGGGGACGGAGAGACCCAGTACTTC.